The clone carrying this T cell receptor (beta chain) was recorded at least ten times. Its antigen is currently unknown. There were TCR beta CDR3 regions amplified from RNA transcripts. First-round RT-PCR of the TCR CDR3 relied on the HTBI primer set. TCRdb processed the multiplex PCR reads anew with MiXCR; each CDR3 protein has one entry. The sample carries around 600,000 distinct CDR3 sequences, approximately 15% recorded once. A lack of ophthalmopathy progression within 18 months defined stable Graves' hyperthyroidism. The record originates from a study of T cells in Graves' hyperthyroidism and ophthalmopathy. Study-wide background: Peripheral blood was collected at initial diagnosis, before any treatment.

The CDR3 consists of 13 residues. Trimming shortened V by 2 bases and J by 6 bases, and 7 bases separated the two germline ends. The germline V gene encodes CDR1 SGHVS and CDR2 FQNEAQ. General study findings and limits: In the blood, most expanded thyroid clonotypes above 0.001 appeared as well. In simple terms, a model built on 13 V-J features told ophthalmopathy apart from stable hyperthyroidism.

This clonotype originated in a woman aged 25-40 years with Graves' hyperthyroidism. The chain joins TRBV7-8 to TRBJ1-4; D uncertain. Specimen: blood. Written as DNA, the CDR3 is TGTGCCAGCAGCTTATATCGCCATGAAAAACTGTTTTTT. Translating it yields CASSLYRHEKLFF.